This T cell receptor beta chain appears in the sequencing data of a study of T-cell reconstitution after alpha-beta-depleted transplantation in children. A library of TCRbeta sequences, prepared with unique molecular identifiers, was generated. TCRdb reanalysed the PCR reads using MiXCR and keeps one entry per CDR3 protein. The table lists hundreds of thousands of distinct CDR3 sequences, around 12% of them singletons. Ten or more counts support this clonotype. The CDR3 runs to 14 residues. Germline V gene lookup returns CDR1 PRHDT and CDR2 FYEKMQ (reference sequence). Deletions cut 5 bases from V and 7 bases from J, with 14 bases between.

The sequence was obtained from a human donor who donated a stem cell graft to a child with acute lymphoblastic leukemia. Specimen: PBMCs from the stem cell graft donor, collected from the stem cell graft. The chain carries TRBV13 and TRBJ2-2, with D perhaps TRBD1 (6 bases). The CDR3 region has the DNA TGTGCCAGCAGCCTTCTGGGGGCAGGCGGGGAGCTGTTTTTT. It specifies CASSLLGAGGELFF.